One and the same sample provided the 32 T cell receptor beta chains below, sequenced in a study of T cell repertoires in cytomegalovirus infection. TCRdb re-derived calls from the reads in MiXCR, one entry per CDR3 protein. This table holds around 280,000 distinct CDR3 sequences, approximately 13% found once. Sequencing was carried out using PBMCs. These receptors originate from a human donor in good health (CMV status not recorded). Some clones in this sample may be carry-over from other donors' samples.

With regard to this clonotype: Since a much larger clone is just one base distant, this may be a read error. V is TRBV27 and J is TRBJ2-1; no clear D. This CDR3 has 14 residues. Trimming pared 4 bases from V and 6 bases from J, leaving 13 bases between. The germline CDR1 and CDR2 sequences are MNHEY and SMNVEV (reference sequence). The CDR3 nucleotides are TGTGCCAGCAGTTCCACCCGGAGTTGCAATGAGCAGTTCTTC. Its protein product is CASSSTRSCNEQFF.

The chain joins TRBV2 to TRBJ2-5; D gene uncertain. Trimming removed 8 bases at V and 2 bases at J, with 12 bases between. The CDR3 is 13 amino acids. Germline values: CDR1 SNHLY, CDR2 FYNNEI. The CDR3 DNA is TGTGCCAGCGGAATCTGGGCACAAGAGACCCAGTACTTC. It codes for CASGIWAQETQYF.

There are many counts of this clonotype. V is TRBV6-2 or TRBV6-3 and J is TRBJ2-2; D uncertain. There are 13 residues in the CDR3. The germline gives CDR1 MNHEY, CDR2 SVGEGT. Trimming removed 2 bases from V and 5 bases from J, with 6 bases in between. The CDR3, as DNA: TGTGCCAGCAGTTACGTTAATACCGGGGAGCTGTTTTTT. This gives the protein CASSYVNTGELFF.

This clonotype was counted ten times or more. The rearrangement joins TRBV7-2 to TRBJ2-1; 11 bases are a match to TRBD2. The length of the CDR3 is 16 residues. V trimming: 5 bases; J trimming: 0 bases; junction bases outside the gene matches: 3. Germline loops: CDR1 SGHTA, CDR2 FQGNSA. The CDR3 sequence is CASSITSGSSYNEQFF. The CDR3 nucleotides read TGTGCCAGCAGCATCACTAGCGGGAGCTCCTACAATGAGCAGTTCTTC.

The chain carries TRBV19 and TRBJ2-3; TRBD2 aligns across 7 bases. V shed 7 bases, J shed 2 bases, and the junction held 3 bases outside the gene matches. This CDR3 contains 13 residues. CDR1 LNHDA and CDR2 SQIVND come from the germline V gene (reference sequence). This chain's CDR3 is CASNRDYTDTQYF. The DNA of the CDR3 is TGTGCCAGTAACCGGGACTACACAGATACGCAGTATTTT.

This clonotype was seen at least ten times. This CDR3 reads CASSLAGNGLTDTQYF. The CDR3 bases are TGTGCCAGCAGCTTAGCCGGGAACGGTTTAACAGATACGCAGTATTTT. The chain employs TRBV7-3 and TRBJ2-3, with D perhaps matching TRBD2 (5 bases). Trimming removed 2 bases at V and 3 bases at J, with 15 bases between. The CDR3 contains 16 residues. From germline, CDR1 is SGHTA and CDR2 FQGTGA.

This clonotype showed up many times. The chain couples TRBV28 to TRBJ2-7, with TRBD2 as a possible D gene (6 bases). V gave up 1 base and J gave up 3 bases, with 22 bases separating them. Germline values: CDR1 MDHEN, CDR2 SYDVKM. This CDR3 has 18 residues. CDR3: CASSLFGEVRRTRYEQYF. In DNA form, the CDR3 reads TGTGCCAGCAGTTTATTCGGGGAGGTTCGGCGGACCCGCTACGAGCAGTACTTC. The full variable domain, with the rest looked up from reference TRBV28 and TRBJ2-7, is DVKVTQSSRYLVKRTGEKVFLECVQDMDHENMFWYRQDPGLGLRLIYFSYDVKMKEKGDIPEGYSVSREKKERFSLILESASTNQTSMYLCASSLFGEVRRTRYEQYFGPGTRLTVT.

V is TRBV20-1 and J is TRBJ2-3; TRBD2 might be the D (6 bases). Germline CDR1 reads DFQATT; CDR2 reads SNEGSKA (reference sequence). Trimming shortened V by 6 bases and J by 6 bases, and 16 bases separated the two germline ends. This CDR3 is built from 13 residues. Written as DNA, the CDR3 is TGCAGTGCGATCGCAAACCGGGAGGATACGCAGTATTTT. The encoded protein is CSAIANREDTQYF.

The chain uses TRBV24-1 and TRBJ2-3; TRBD1 might be the D (5 bases). The CDR3 is 18 residues long. Germline V gene sequence: CDR1 KGHDR, CDR2 SFDVKD. V was trimmed by 5 bases and J by 2 bases, leaving 22 bases between them. The CDR3 loop is CATSVKGSAGMDTDTQYF. CDR3 in DNA: TGTGCCACCAGTGTAAAAGGATCCGCAGGGATGGACACAGATACGCAGTATTTT.

The chain is built from TRBV6-5 and TRBJ2-1; D might be TRBD1 or TRBD2, each matching 6 bases. The CDR3 has 15 residues. Per the germline V gene, CDR1 is MNHEY and CDR2 is SVGAGI. The V gene lost 2 bases and the J gene lost 6 bases, with 14 bases spanning the gap. CDR3 residues: CASSYGGTMTNEQFF. DNA of the CDR3: TGTGCCAGCAGTTACGGGGGGACAATGACCAATGAGCAGTTCTTC.

The chain links TRBV20-1 to TRBJ2-5; 9 positions match TRBD1. CDR1 and CDR2 from the germline V gene are DFQATT and SNEGSKA (reference sequence). The CDR3 sequence is 15 residues long. J gave up 4 bases and V 6 bases, and 12 bases lay outside the gene matches. This CDR3 reads CSARPPGQGRETQYF. CDR3 sequence (DNA): TGCAGTGCGAGACCACCGGGACAGGGTAGAGAGACCCAGTACTTC.

This clonotype was observed a few times. The chain's CDR3 is CASSQGAENTEAFF. CDR3 nucleotide sequence: TGTGCCAGCAGCCAAGGGGCTGAGAACACTGAAGCTTTCTTT. The rearrangement joins TRBV4-2 to TRBJ1-1, with D hard to call. Between the trimmed V and J ends, which lost 1 base and 1 base, there was a span of 7 bases. The CDR3 is made up of 14 amino acids. Germline V gene lookup returns CDR1 LGHNA and CDR2 YNFKEQ.

CDR3 in DNA: TGTGCCAGCTCACCGGACAGCCCTATGCGGTTCTTC. Translating gives CASSPDSPMRFF. The chain joins TRBV18 to TRBJ2-1; D possibly corresponds to TRBD1 (6 bases). V shed 3 bases and J shed 15 bases, with 15 bases lying between them. The CDR3 is 12 residues long. The germline gives CDR1 KGHSH, CDR2 LQKENI.

This clonotype was recorded a few times. The chain is built from TRBV25-1 and TRBJ2-7, with 13 positions matching TRBD2. With 4 bases clipped from V and 11 bases from J, the junction kept 5 bases outside the gene matches. From germline, CDR1 is MGHDK and CDR2 SYGVNS. This CDR3 has 13 residues. CDR3 DNA: TGTGCCAGCAGTGGACTAGCGGGGGGAGAGGAGTACTTC. The encoded protein is CASSGLAGGEEYF.

This clonotype appeared a single time. At one end, the junction sequence differs from germline, possibly due to a read error. The V call is TRBV7-9, the J call TRBJ2-1, with 10 bases that match TRBD1. Germline lookup yields CDR1 SEHNR and CDR2 FQNEAQ (reference sequence). The CDR3 runs to 19 residues. CDR3 sequence: CASSLETPDRGPSYNEQFF. DNA of the CDR3: TGTGCCAGCAGCTTAGAGACCCCCGACAGGGGGCCTAGTTATAATGAGCAGTTTTTC.

The rearrangement uses TRBV5-1 and TRBJ2-2; the match to TRBD1 covers 7 bases. CDR1 and CDR2 (germline): SGHRS, YFSETQ. J lost 1 base, V lost 9 bases, and 6 bases had no gene match. This CDR3 has 14 residues. CDR3 nucleotide sequence: TGCGCCATCCGAGACAGGGTGAACACCGGGGAGCTGTTTTTT. This codes for CAIRDRVNTGELFF.

This clonotype was observed many times. V and J are TRBV7-3 and TRBJ2-2; 10 bases fit TRBD1. Germline V gene data show CDR1 as SGHTA and CDR2 as FQGTGA. Germline trimming cut 5 bases from V and 0 bases from J; bases unmatched to any gene: 3. The CDR3 has 16 residues. Here the CDR3 reads CASSRQGAPNTGELFF. Here the CDR3 DNA reads TGTGCCAGCAGCCGACAGGGGGCGCCGAACACCGGGGAGCTGTTTTTT.

The sample holds many counts of this clonotype. This sequence joins TRBV6-2 or TRBV6-3 and TRBJ2-7, with 11 bases matching TRBD2. V was clipped by 4 bases and J by 3 bases; unmatched bases: 5. The CDR3 spans 15 residues. Germline CDR1 reads MNHEY; CDR2 reads SVGEGT. The CDR3 protein is CASSFGTSGYYEQYF. The DNA for the CDR3 is TGTGCCAGCAGTTTTGGGACTAGCGGTTACTACGAGCAGTACTTC.

This clonotype was detected many times. The CDR3: CASSLGGGGNTGELFF. CDR3 sequence (DNA): TGTGCCAGCAGCTTAGGTGGCGGGGGGAACACCGGGGAGCTGTTTTTT. The chain uses TRBV7-2 and TRBJ2-2; 7 nucleotides agree with TRBD2. This CDR3 has 16 amino acids. V shed 1 base and J 1 base; nucleotides not matched to a gene: 3. Germline CDR1 reads SGHTA; CDR2 reads FQGNSA. Filled out from reference TRBV7-2 and TRBJ2-2, the complete variable domain reads GAGVSQSPSNKVTEKGKDVELRCDPISGHTALYWYRQSLGQGLEFLIYFQGNSAPDKSGLPSDRFSAERTGGSVSTLTIQRTQQEDSAVYLCASSLGGGGNTGELFFGEGSRLTVL.

This clonotype occurred a few times. The chain has TRBV6-2 or TRBV6-3 and TRBJ2-1; D not resolved. This CDR3 is 11 amino acids long. Germline V lookup: CDR1 MNHEY, CDR2 SVGEGT. Trimming shortened V by 9 bases and J by 14 bases, and 17 bases separated the two germline ends. The CDR3 coding sequence is TGTGCCAGTGGGGATTATGGGCGAAAGTTCTTC. It specifies CASGDYGRKFF.

This clonotype came up many times. The rearrangement uses TRBV7-2 and TRBJ2-4, with a tentative D call TRBD1 (6 bases). CDR3 length: 16 residues. Looked up from germline, CDR1 is SGHTA and CDR2 is FQGNSA. V lost 0 bases to trimming and J lost 3 bases, with 12 bases between them. The CDR3 coding sequence is TGTGCCAGCAGCTTAGCTTTGACAGGTTTCAAAAACATTCAGTACTTC. It specifies CASSLALTGFKNIQYF.

This clonotype occurred many times. This rearrangement joins TRBV7-9 to TRBJ2-6; D is uncertain. Germline CDR1 reads SEHNR; CDR2 reads FQNEAQ (reference sequence). Between the trimmed V and J ends, which lost 2 bases and 0 bases, there was a span of 11 bases. This CDR3 has 17 amino acids. In nucleotides, the CDR3 is TGTGCCAGCAGCTTAACCGACCGGAGCTCTGGGGCCAACGTCCTGACTTTC. Protein: CASSLTDRSSGANVLTF. The whole variable domain, filled in from reference TRBV7-9 and TRBJ2-6, reads DTGVSQNPRHKITKRGQNVTFRCDPISEHNRLYWYRQTLGQGPEFLTYFQNEAQLEKSRLLSDRFSAERPKGSFSTLEIQRTEQGDSAMYLCASSLTDRSSGANVLTFGAGSRLTVL.

The rearrangement joins TRBV7-4 to TRBJ2-1, with 11 bases aligning to TRBD2. Per germline, CDR1 SGHVT and CDR2 SQSDAQ. V lost 6 bases to trimming and J lost 10 bases; unmatched junction nucleotides: 8. This CDR3 has 14 amino acids. The CDR3 DNA reads TGTGCCAGCAGAAGGCTAGCGGGAGGCCGAGAGCAGTTCTTC. The encoded protein is CASRRLAGGREQFF.

This clonotype was recorded at least ten times. The J gene is TRBJ2-3, the V gene TRBV6-4, with TRBD1 matching over 7 bases. J gave up 2 bases and V 5 bases, and 13 bases lay outside the gene matches. The CDR3 sequence is 17 residues long. Germline V gives CDR1 MRHNA, CDR2 SNTAGT. CDR3 in amino acids: CASSLGHGTAFTDTQYF. DNA of the CDR3: TGTGCCAGCAGTTTAGGGCACGGGACAGCCTTCACAGATACGCAGTATTTT.

Details on this clonotype: A much larger clone lies one base from this, so it may be a read error. This chain connects TRBV25-1 to TRBJ2-7; 13 nucleotides match TRBD2. CDR1 and CDR2 from the germline V gene are MGHDK and SYGVNS. CDR3 length: 13 amino acids. V was clipped by 8 bases and J by 4 bases; unmatched bases: 2. The CDR3 coding sequence is TGTGCCAGCGAGACTAGCGGGGGGTACGAGCAGTACTTC. It is translated as CASETSGGYEQYF.

The chain combines TRBV10-3 with TRBJ2-7; perhaps TRBD1 as D (5 bases). The CDR3 runs to 13 residues. Germline assignment: CDR1 ENHRY and CDR2 SYGVKD. The V gene lost 7 bases and the J gene lost 2 bases, with 12 bases spanning the gap. The CDR3 DNA is TGTGCCATCACAGACAGTCCCCCCTACGAGCAGTACTTC. As protein: CAITDSPPYEQYF.

This clonotype was picked up many times. The rearrangement joins TRBV27 to TRBJ2-2, with 7 positions matching TRBD2. CDR1 is MNHEY and CDR2 is SMNVEV in the germline V gene (reference sequence). Trimming took 5 bases from V and 6 from J; bases not matched to a gene: 6. The CDR3 consists of 14 residues. Here the CDR3 DNA reads TGTGCCAGCAGTGGTCGGGGGGATGCCGGGGAGCTGTTTTTT. This sequence encodes CASSGRGDAGELFF.

In this sample, this clonotype turned up a few times. The chain couples TRBV12-3 or TRBV12-4 to TRBJ1-3, with D possibly being TRBD1 (6 bases). The CDR3 length is 14 residues. Trimming shortened V by 6 bases and J by 4 bases, and 13 bases separated the two germline ends. The CDR3 loop is CASRARTVGNTIYF. DNA for the CDR3: TGTGCCAGCAGGGCCCGGACAGTGGGAAACACCATATATTTT.

The V call is TRBV19, the J call TRBJ2-3; the match to TRBD2 covers 7 bases. The CDR3 is 13 amino acids. Germline V gene sequence: CDR1 LNHDA, CDR2 SQIVND (reference sequence). J gave up 3 bases and V 7 bases, and 4 bases lay outside the gene matches. The CDR3 nucleotides read TGTGCCAGTAACGGCGGGAGAACAGATACGCAGTATTTT. Translating gives CASNGGRTDTQYF.

The sample holds many counts of this clonotype. The chain couples TRBV19 to TRBJ1-2; D gene uncertain. Germline V gene lookup returns CDR1 LNHDA and CDR2 SQIVND (reference sequence). This CDR3 is 15 amino acids long. The V end was cut by 6 bases, the J end by 5 bases, with 19 bases between. The CDR3 sequence is CASRFWDDQDYGYTF. The CDR3 DNA follows: TGTGCCAGTAGGTTCTGGGATGACCAAGATTATGGCTACACCTTC.

The table lists this clonotype with a few counts. The chain joins TRBV4-1 to TRBJ1-4; unclear D gene. Trimming took 8 bases from V and 6 from J, leaving 19 bases between them. The CDR3 has 15 residues. CDR1 and CDR2 from the germline V gene are MGHRA and YSYEKL. CDR3 bases: TGCGCCAGCGGCGGAACCTGGGCCCCCGATGAAAAACTGTTTTTT. It codes for CASGGTWAPDEKLFF.

The chain combines TRBV4-3 with TRBJ2-3; D may be TRBD2 (6 bases). Germline values: CDR1 LGHNA, CDR2 YSLEER. The germline V and J ends were trimmed by 1 base and 7 bases, with 21 bases remaining between them. The length of the CDR3 is 17 residues. CDR3 region: CASSQVLWRDSQYTQYF. The DNA for the CDR3 is TGCGCCAGCAGCCAAGTCCTGTGGAGGGATTCCCAGTATACGCAGTATTTT.